The source of this T cell receptor (beta chain) is a study of blood T cells in healthy people across ages. The CDR3 is 15 residues long. The V end was cut by 6 bases, the J end by 3 bases, with 17 bases between. Germline-derived CDR1 and CDR2 are MNHNY and SVGAGI (reference sequence). The second PCR ran about 6 to 11 cycles with a sample-barcoded 5' primer and J-beta primers. TCRdb fed the 5' RACE reads into MiXCR, producing one record per CDR3 protein. This table holds over 1.5 million distinct CDR3 sequences, around half found once. This clonotype was obtained from a middle-aged woman in good health. The sequencing input was blood. The genes are TRBV6-6 and TRBJ2-5; maybe TRBD2 (5 bases). CDR3 nucleotide sequence: TGTGCCAGCAGGGACGCCCCGGGAAGTGAAGAGACCCAGTACTTC. This gives the protein CASRDAPGSEETQYF.